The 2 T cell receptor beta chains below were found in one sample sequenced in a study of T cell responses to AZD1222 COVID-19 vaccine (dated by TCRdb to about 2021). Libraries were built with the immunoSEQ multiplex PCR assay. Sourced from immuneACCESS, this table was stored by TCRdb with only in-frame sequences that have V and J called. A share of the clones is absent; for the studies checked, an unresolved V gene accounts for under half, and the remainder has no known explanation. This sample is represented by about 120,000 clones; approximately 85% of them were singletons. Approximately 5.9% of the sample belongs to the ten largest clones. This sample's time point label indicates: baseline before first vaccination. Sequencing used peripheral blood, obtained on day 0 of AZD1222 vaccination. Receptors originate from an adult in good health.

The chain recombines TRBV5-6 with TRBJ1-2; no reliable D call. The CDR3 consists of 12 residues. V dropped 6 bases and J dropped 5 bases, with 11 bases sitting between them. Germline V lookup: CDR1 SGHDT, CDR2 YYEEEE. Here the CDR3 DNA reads TGTGCCAGCACTCCAGGAGGTTATGGCTACACCTTC. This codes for CASTPGGYGYTF.

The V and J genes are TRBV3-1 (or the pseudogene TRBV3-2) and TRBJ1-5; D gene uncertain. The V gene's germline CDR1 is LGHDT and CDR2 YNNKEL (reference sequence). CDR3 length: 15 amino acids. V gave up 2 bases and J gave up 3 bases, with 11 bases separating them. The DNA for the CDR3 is TGTGCCAGCAGCCAAAACGAGCGCACCAATCAGCCCCAGCATTTT. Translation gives CASSQNERTNQPQHF.